Listed below are T cell receptor beta chains from one sample, sequenced in a study of a mutant IDH1 vaccine in newly diagnosed glioma. TCRdb's copy holds only in-frame clones and misses some; the assay was immunoSEQ multiplex PCR. The sample consists of tens of thousands of clones, around 80% of them appearing once. No antigens are known for them. The sample in question was PBMCs, obtained from a glioma patient whose treatment included an IDH1 peptide vaccine. The receptors were sampled from a woman between 40 and 50 years old with glioma. Some clones in this sample may be carry-over from other donors' samples. CDR3s include the opening cysteine and the closing phenylalanine or tryptophan. The order of the fields is D gene, V gene, CDR3 length, J gene, clone size, CDR3 protein, CDR3 DNA. The D gene is left open where the match is weak. Clone size is shown for a subset of rows, as once, few, many or a class of expanded clone.

-	TRBV7-2	15	TRBJ2-7	-	CASSSQGGSSYEQYF	TGTGCCAGCAGCTCCCAAGGGGGGAGCTCCTACGAGCAGTACTTC
TRBD1	TRBV5-1	16	TRBJ2-7	-	CASSYRPGQGPHEQYF	TGCGCCAGCAGCTACCGTCCGGGACAGGGGCCTCACGAGCAGTACTTC
TRBD2	TRBV11-2	16	TRBJ2-7	-	CASSPHSGGISYEQYF	TGTGCCAGCAGCCCTCATAGCGGGGGGATCTCCTACGAGCAGTACTTC
-	TRBV5-1	15	TRBJ2-1	-	CASMRGGANYNEQFF	TGCGCCAGCATGCGAGGGGGGGCTAACTACAATGAGCAGTTCTTC
-	TRBV15	16	TRBJ1-6	-	CATSRDPRLYNSPLHF	TGTGCCACCAGCAGAGACCCCCGCCTTTATAATTCACCCCTCCACTTT
TRBD1	TRBV7-9	14	TRBJ1-2	-	CASSYGQVGYGYTF	TGTGCCAGCAGCTATGGACAGGTCGGCTATGGCTACACCTTC
-	TRBV6-1	14	TRBJ2-3	-	CASGQVTSTDTQYF	TGTGCCAGCGGTCAGGTGACTAGCACAGATACGCAGTATTTT
TRBD1	TRBV29-1	15	TRBJ2-6	-	CSAGTGGSGANVLTF	TGCAGCGCCGGGACAGGGGGCTCTGGGGCCAACGTCCTGACTTTC
TRBD2	TRBV6-6	15	TRBJ2-2	-	CASSATSSGGGELFF	TGTGCCAGCAGCGCGACTTCCAGCGGGGGCGGGGAGCTGTTTTTT
-	TRBV6-6	14	TRBJ2-7	-	CASSQRTVAYEQYF	TGTGCCAGCAGTCAGCGGACAGTTGCCTACGAGCAGTACTTC
-	TRBV29-1	14	TRBJ1-5	-	CSVGEVGFGQPQHF	TGCAGCGTGGGAGAAGTAGGTTTCGGTCAGCCCCAGCATTTT
-	TRBV6-6	14	TRBJ2-7	-	CASSDRAPSYEQYF	TGTGCCAGCAGTGACAGAGCGCCCTCCTACGAGCAGTACTTC
-	TRBV6-1	15	TRBJ1-2	-	CASSELGLVDYGYTF	TGTGCCAGCAGTGAACTAGGGTTAGTGGACTATGGCTACACCTTC
-	TRBV10-1	14	TRBJ1-6	once	CASSATVADSPLHF	TGCGCCAGCAGTGCGACAGTAGCGGATTCACCCCTCCACTTT
-	TRBV6-5	15	TRBJ1-4	-	CASSYFREAPEKLFF	TGTGCCAGCAGTTACTTCAGGGAAGCCCCTGAAAAACTGTTTTTT
-	TRBV9	14	TRBJ2-7	-	CASSPGTPSYEQYF	TGTGCCAGCAGCCCCGGGACACCCTCCTACGAGCAGTACTTC
TRBD2	TRBV6-5	15	TRBJ2-1	once	CASSRTSGVLNEQFF	TGTGCCAGCAGCCGGACTAGCGGGGTCCTCAATGAGCAGTTCTTC
-	TRBV27	14	TRBJ1-1	-	CASSLNRETTEAFF	TGTGCCAGCAGTTTAAACAGGGAGACGACTGAAGCTTTCTTT
-	TRBV19	13	TRBJ1-2	-	CASSIEGYYGYTF	TGTGCCAGTAGTATCGAGGGCTACTATGGCTACACCTTC
TRBD2	TRBV7-6	16	TRBJ2-7	-	CASSPARLAALGEQYF	TGTGCCAGCAGCCCCGCAAGACTAGCGGCCCTTGGGGAGCAGTACTTC
-	TRBV5-1	15	TRBJ2-7	-	CASSLGSVRGNEQYF	TGCGCCAGCAGCTTGGGTTCGGTGCGAGGGAACGAGCAGTACTTC
-	TRBV7-8	15	TRBJ1-1	-	CASSFGRGANTEAFF	TGTGCCAGCAGCTTTGGGAGGGGCGCGAACACTGAAGCTTTCTTT
-	TRBV5-1	13	TRBJ2-1	once	CASRHDSPQEQFF	TGCGCCAGCAGACACGATAGTCCACAAGAGCAGTTCTTC
-	TRBV7-2	14	TRBJ1-2	-	CASSLAPAFYGYTF	TGTGCCAGCAGCTTAGCCCCGGCTTTCTATGGCTACACCTTC
TRBD1	TRBV2	13	TRBJ2-7	-	CASTGTGVYEQYF	TGTGCCAGCACCGGGACAGGGGTCTACGAGCAGTACTTC